This T cell receptor beta chain originates from a study of shared clonotypes between healthy human individuals. The wider study: Donors consisted of two women and three men between 18 and 49.

Clones were sequenced by immunoSEQ multiplex PCR, and TCRdb holds only the in-frame ones, with some missing. Of more than 600,000 clones detected, 92% appear once; the ten largest clones hold roughly 22%. Terminally differentiated effector memory CD45RA+ cells were excluded by CCR7 positive selection of CD45RO-negative cells. Germline V gene sequence: CDR1 SGHVS, CDR2 FNYEAQ. V lost 1 base and J 6 bases, leaving 7 bases between the germline ends. The CDR3 has 12 residues. Input material: naive CD8+ T cells sorted from blood. V and J are TRBV7-6 and TRBJ2-7; unclear D gene. The clonotype comes from a young man in good health. The chain's CDR3 is CASSLVGSEQYF. DNA of the CDR3: TGTGCCAGCAGCTTAGTGGGGTCCGAGCAGTACTTC. The whole variable domain, filled in from reference TRBV7-6 and TRBJ2-7, reads GAGVSQSPRYKVTKRGQDVALRCDPISGHVSLYWYRQALGQGPEFLTYFNYEAQQDKSGLPNDRFSAERPEGSISTLTIQRTEQRDSAMYRCASSLVGSEQYFGPGTRLTVT.